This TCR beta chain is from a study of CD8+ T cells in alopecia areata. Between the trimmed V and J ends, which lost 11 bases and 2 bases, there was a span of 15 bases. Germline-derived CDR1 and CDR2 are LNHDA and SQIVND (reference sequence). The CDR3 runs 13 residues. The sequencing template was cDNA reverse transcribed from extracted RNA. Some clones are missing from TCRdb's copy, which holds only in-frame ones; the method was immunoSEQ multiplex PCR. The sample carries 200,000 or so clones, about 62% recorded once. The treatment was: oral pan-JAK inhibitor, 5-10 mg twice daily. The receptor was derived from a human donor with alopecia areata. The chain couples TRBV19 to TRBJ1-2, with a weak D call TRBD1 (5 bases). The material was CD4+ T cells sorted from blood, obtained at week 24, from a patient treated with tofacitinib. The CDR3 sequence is CASQSRDNYGYTF. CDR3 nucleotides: TGTGCCTCACAGTCCCGGGACAACTATGGCTACACCTTC.